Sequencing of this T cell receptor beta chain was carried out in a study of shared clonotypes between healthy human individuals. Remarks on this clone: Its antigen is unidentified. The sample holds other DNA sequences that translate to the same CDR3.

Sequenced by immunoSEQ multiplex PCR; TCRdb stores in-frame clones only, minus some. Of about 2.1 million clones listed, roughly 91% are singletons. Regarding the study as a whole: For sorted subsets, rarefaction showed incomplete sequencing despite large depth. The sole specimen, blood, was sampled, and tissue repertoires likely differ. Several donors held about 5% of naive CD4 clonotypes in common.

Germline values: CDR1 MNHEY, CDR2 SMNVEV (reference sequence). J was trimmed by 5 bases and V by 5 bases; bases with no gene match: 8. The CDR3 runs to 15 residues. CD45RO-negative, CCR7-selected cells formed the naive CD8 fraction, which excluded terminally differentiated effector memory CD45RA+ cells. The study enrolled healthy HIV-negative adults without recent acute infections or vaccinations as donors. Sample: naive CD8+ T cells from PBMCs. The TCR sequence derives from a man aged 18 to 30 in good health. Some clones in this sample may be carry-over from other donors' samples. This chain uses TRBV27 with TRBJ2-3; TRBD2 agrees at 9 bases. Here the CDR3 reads CASSLLGGGGDTQYF. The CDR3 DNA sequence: TGTGCCAGCAGTCTCCTTGGCGGGGGGGGAGATACGCAGTATTTT.